A selection of T cell receptor beta chains follows, all from one sample in a study of blood T cell repertoires in COVID-19. Sequencing was performed with immunoSEQ multiplex PCR; in TCRdb, only in-frame clones are kept and a portion is missing. The sample contains approximately 90,000 clones, about 80% of which appear only once. Sequencing was done on a sample of peripheral blood. These receptors came from a woman of 80 years or more with acute or convalescent COVID-19. Each CDR3 is given with its conserved first and last residue. The order of the fields is V gene, D gene, J gene, clone size, CDR3 DNA, CDR3 protein. The D gene is left open where the match is weak. Clone size, where shown, is once, few, many, or a class for clones that have expanded.

TRBV5-1	TRBD1	TRBJ1-2	.	TGCGCCAGCAGCCGGGGACAGGGTAATGGCTACACCTTC	CASSRGQGNGYTF
TRBV3-1/TRBV3-2	TRBD1	TRBJ2-7	.	TGTGCCAGCAGCCGGACAGGGCCAACCTACGAGCAGTACTTC	CASSRTGPTYEQYF
TRBV3-1/TRBV3-2	TRBD2	TRBJ2-1	.	TGTGCCAGCAGCCAAGGCCTACTAGCGGGAGATTACAATGAGCAGTTCTTC	CASSQGLLAGDYNEQFF
TRBV5-5	.	TRBJ2-2	.	TGTGCCAGCAGCTCTACTAGCCCCGGGGAGCTGTTTTTT	CASSSTSPGELFF
TRBV18	TRBD2	TRBJ2-1	few	TGTGCCAGCTCACAGAGCGGGAGTCAGTACAATGAGCAGTTCTTC	CASSQSGSQYNEQFF
TRBV27	.	TRBJ2-7	few	TGTGCCAGCAGTCCTGGTTGGGGGGGCTCGTCCTACGAGCAGTACTTC	CASSPGWGGSSYEQYF
TRBV7-8	.	TRBJ1-1	.	TGTGCCAGCAGCTTGGGGGGATTTAACACTGAAGCTTTCTTT	CASSLGGFNTEAFF
TRBV6-6	.	TRBJ1-2	.	TGTGCCAGCCGCTTCTCAGCGGGGCTTAACTATGGCTACACCTTC	CASRFSAGLNYGYTF
TRBV7-2	TRBD1	TRBJ2-2	.	TGTGCCAGCAGCCCAGTGGGGACAGGGCCAGGGGAGCTGTTTTTT	CASSPVGTGPGELFF
TRBV5-6	.	TRBJ1-5	.	TGTGCCAGCAGCTTCGCCAGGACTCGCAATCAGCCCCAGCATTTT	CASSFARTRNQPQHF
TRBV5-8	TRBD1	TRBJ1-1	.	TGTGCCAGCAGCGGACTCAGGGGGCATGTTTCTGAAGCTTTCTTT	CASSGLRGHVSEAFF
TRBV4-2	TRBD2	TRBJ2-5	.	TGTGCCAGCAGCCAACAGCGGGGAAAAGAGACCCAGTACTTC	CASSQQRGKETQYF
TRBV5-1	TRBD2	TRBJ2-1	.	TGCGCCAGCAGCTTGGCCGGCGGGAGGGCCTCGGGGGAGCAGTTCTTC	CASSLAGGRASGEQFF
TRBV11-3	.	TRBJ2-7	once	TGTGCCAGCAGCTTAAAAACTGGTAGAACCTACGAGCAGTACTTC	CASSLKTGRTYEQYF
TRBV7-2	TRBD2	TRBJ2-5	.	TGTGCCAGCAGCTTATCTAGCGGGAGGGCAGAGACCCAGTACTTC	CASSLSSGRAETQYF
TRBV6-4	.	TRBJ1-1	.	TGTGCCAGCAGCCCCGCCCTGGCGGGGACTGAAGCTTTCTTT	CASSPALAGTEAFF
TRBV10-3	.	TRBJ2-1	.	TGTGCCATCAGTGCCGGGGTTGAGCAGTTCTTC	CAISAGVEQFF
TRBV30	.	TRBJ2-1	.	TGTGCCTGGAGCCAGTCCGGGGCTAGCGATAATGAGCAGTTCTTC	CAWSQSGASDNEQFF
TRBV9	TRBD1	TRBJ2-3	few	TGTGCCAGCAGCGTAAGGGGGCTTAACGGAGATACGCAGTATTTT	CASSVRGLNGDTQYF
TRBV12-3/TRBV12-4	TRBD1	TRBJ1-1	.	TGTGCCAGCAGATTCACCGGGACAGCGAGCTTCTTT	CASRFTGTASFF
TRBV7-6	TRBD2	TRBJ2-3	.	TGTGCCAGCAGCTTAGAAGTTTCGGCTAGCGGGCGGTATTTT	CASSLEVSASGRYF
TRBV5-4	.	TRBJ1-4	.	TGTGCCAGCAGCTTGGCTCTCTTTCGGGGGTCTAATGAAAAACTGTTTTTT	CASSLALFRGSNEKLFF
TRBV2	.	TRBJ1-2	.	TGTGCCAGCAGTGAAGGCGGAAGCGGCTACACCTTC	CASSEGGSGYTF
TRBV7-9	TRBD2	TRBJ2-7	few	TGTGCCAGCAGCCCAACACCCATACGGGAGGGCGAGCAGTACTTC	CASSPTPIREGEQYF
TRBV5-1	TRBD2	TRBJ2-3	.	TGCGCCAGCAGCGCGCCGAGCGGGAAGAGCACAGATACGCAGTATTTT	CASSAPSGKSTDTQYF
TRBV21-1	.	TRBJ1-4	.	TGTGCCAGCAGCAAAGAAGGGACAGGGGGACATGAAAAACTGTTTTTT	CASSKEGTGGHEKLFF
TRBV5-1	TRBD2	TRBJ2-2	few	TGCGCCAGCAGCCTAGCGGGAGCTGGCGGGGAGCTGTTTTTT	CASSLAGAGGELFF
TRBV7-3	.	TRBJ2-2	.	TGTGCCAGCAGCCCAGGGTGGAGGGGCACCGGGGAGCTGTTTTTT	CASSPGWRGTGELFF
TRBV19	.	TRBJ1-5	.	TGTGCCAGTAGCATCATACAGGGTAGTAATCAGCCCCAGCATTTT	CASSIIQGSNQPQHF
TRBV15	.	TRBJ2-7	.	TGTGCCACCAGTAAGGGGCCATTTCCCTACGAGCAGTACTTC	CATSKGPFPYEQYF
TRBV11-2	TRBD1	TRBJ2-7	.	TGTGCCAGCAGCAATCTTGGGACAGTCTCCTACGAGCAGTACTTC	CASSNLGTVSYEQYF
TRBV15	TRBD1	TRBJ2-3	.	TGTGCCACCAGCAGAAGGACAGGATCTAGCACAGATACGCAGTATTTT	CATSRRTGSSTDTQYF
TRBV11-2	TRBD1	TRBJ1-2	.	TGTGCCAGCAGCTTAGTCAGGGGGCTGAGCGGCTACACCTTC	CASSLVRGLSGYTF
TRBV3-1/TRBV3-2	.	TRBJ2-3	.	TGTGCCAGCGGGCCCCTAGCCCCTCTCAATACGCAGTATTTT	CASGPLAPLNTQYF
TRBV19	.	TRBJ1-2	.	TGTGCCAGTAGTATAGCCTCAGGTGCAGGCTATGGCTACACCTTC	CASSIASGAGYGYTF
TRBV6-5	.	TRBJ1-2	.	TGTGCCAGCAGTTACGGGGACACTTCTAACTATGGCTACACCTTC	CASSYGDTSNYGYTF
TRBV9	.	TRBJ1-2	.	TGTGCCAGCAGCGTAGGACAGCGCTATGGCTACACCTTC	CASSVGQRYGYTF
TRBV30	.	TRBJ1-1	.	TGTGCCTGGAGTCGCGGACAGATGAACACTGAAGCTTTCTTT	CAWSRGQMNTEAFF
TRBV20-1	.	TRBJ2-7	.	TGCAGTGCCTCGGACATCTACGAGCAGTACTTC	CSASDIYEQYF
TRBV21-1	.	TRBJ2-3	.	TGTGCCAGCAGCATAGCGGGCTACACAGATACGCAGTATTTT	CASSIAGYTDTQYF
TRBV7-3	.	TRBJ2-5	.	TGTGCCAGCAGCTTAGGGGGGAGCAAAGAGACCCAGTACTTC	CASSLGGSKETQYF
TRBV29-1	.	TRBJ2-3	.	TGCAGCGCCGGGACTGGGATAAAAGATACGCAGTATTTT	CSAGTGIKDTQYF
TRBV7-8	.	TRBJ2-2	.	TGTGCCAGCAGCTTAGCCCTCCGGTCAGGGGTCACCGGGGAGCTGTTTTTT	CASSLALRSGVTGELFF
TRBV11-2	TRBD2	TRBJ2-2	.	TGTGCCAGCAGCCTCCAGCGGGGAACGAACACCGGGGAGCTGTTTTTT	CASSLQRGTNTGELFF
TRBV10-3	.	TRBJ2-5	.	TGTGCCATCCGCAGGGTGAGCCAAGAGACCCAGTACTTC	CAIRRVSQETQYF
TRBV6-2/TRBV6-3	.	TRBJ2-1	many	TGTGCCAGCAGTTACAGAGGGCGCGGCGGAAGTAATGAGCAGTTCTTC	CASSYRGRGGSNEQFF
TRBV5-1	.	TRBJ1-5	.	TGCGCCAGCAGCTTAGGACACAGCAATCAGCCCCAGCATTTT	CASSLGHSNQPQHF
TRBV5-6	.	TRBJ2-3	few	TGTGCCAGCAGTTCGTCGGCAGATACGCAGTATTTT	CASSSSADTQYF
TRBV18	.	TRBJ1-5	.	TGTGCCAGCTCACCGACAGAGGATCAGCCCCAGCATTTT	CASSPTEDQPQHF